This TCR beta chain was sequenced during a study of blood T cell repertoires in COVID-19. As for the study in general: Acute and convalescent COVID-19 samples came from the United States, Italy and Spain.

This CDR3 contains 14 residues. Germline values: CDR1 ENHRY, CDR2 SYGVKD. The V and J ends lost 6 bases and 5 bases, in that order; junction bases with no gene match: 8. In the original analysis: Using reference gene primer amplification, nucleated cell counts were estimated. Repertoires were generated with immunoSEQ multiplex PCR, while TCRdb's copy carries only in-frame clones and drops some. V, J and clone size are those of that table, while D and trimming were read from the DNA. The sample yields around 100,000 clones, 70% to 90% seen once. The sample consisted of peripheral blood. This rearrangement joins TRBV10-3 to TRBJ2-7; 9 bases match TRBD1. The TCR was taken from a man in his fifties in a cohort sampled during active COVID-19. The CDR3 protein is CAIRDGTGSNEQYF. CDR3 bases: TGTGCCATCAGGGACGGGACAGGGTCCAACGAGCAGTACTTC.